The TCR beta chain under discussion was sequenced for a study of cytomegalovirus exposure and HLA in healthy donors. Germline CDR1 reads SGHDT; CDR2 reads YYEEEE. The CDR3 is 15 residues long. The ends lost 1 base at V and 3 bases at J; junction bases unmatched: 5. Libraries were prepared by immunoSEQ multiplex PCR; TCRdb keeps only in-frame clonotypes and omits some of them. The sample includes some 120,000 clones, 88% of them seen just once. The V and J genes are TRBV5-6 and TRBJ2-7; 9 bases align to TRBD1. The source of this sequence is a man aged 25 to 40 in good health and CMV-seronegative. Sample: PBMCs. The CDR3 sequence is CASSLRGTGLYEQYF. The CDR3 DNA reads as TGTGCCAGCAGCTTGAGGGGGACAGGGCTCTACGAGCAGTACTTC.